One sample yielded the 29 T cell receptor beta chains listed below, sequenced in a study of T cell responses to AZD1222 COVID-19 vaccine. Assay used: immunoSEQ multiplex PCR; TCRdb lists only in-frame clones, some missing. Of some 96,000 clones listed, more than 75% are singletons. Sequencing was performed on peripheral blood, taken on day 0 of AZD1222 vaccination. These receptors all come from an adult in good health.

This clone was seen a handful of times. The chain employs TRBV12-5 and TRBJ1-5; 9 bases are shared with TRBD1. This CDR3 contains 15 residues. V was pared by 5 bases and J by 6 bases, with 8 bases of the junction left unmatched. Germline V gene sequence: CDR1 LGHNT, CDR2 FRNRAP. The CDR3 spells CASGLGQGYFQPQHF. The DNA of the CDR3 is TGTGCTAGTGGTCTCGGACAGGGGTATTTTCAGCCCCAGCATTTT.

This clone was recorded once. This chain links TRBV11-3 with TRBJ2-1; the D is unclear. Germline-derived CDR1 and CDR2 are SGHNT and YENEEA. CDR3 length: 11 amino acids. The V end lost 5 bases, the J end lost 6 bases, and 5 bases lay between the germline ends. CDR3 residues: CASSRPNEQFF. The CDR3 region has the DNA TGTGCCAGCAGCCGGCCCAATGAGCAGTTCTTC.

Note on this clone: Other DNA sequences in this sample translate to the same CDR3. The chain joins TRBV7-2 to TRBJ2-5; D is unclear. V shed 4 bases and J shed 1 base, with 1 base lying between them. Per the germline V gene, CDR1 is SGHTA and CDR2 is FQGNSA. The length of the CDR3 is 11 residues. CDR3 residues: CASSSQETQYF. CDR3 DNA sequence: TGTGCCAGCAGCTCCCAAGAGACCCAGTACTTC.

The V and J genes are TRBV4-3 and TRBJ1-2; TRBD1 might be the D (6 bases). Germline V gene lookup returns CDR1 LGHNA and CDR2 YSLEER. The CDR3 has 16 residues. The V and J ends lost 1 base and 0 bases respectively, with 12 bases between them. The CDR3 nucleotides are TGCGCCAGCAGCCAAGCCCAGGGGCTAGCTAACTATGGCTACACCTTC. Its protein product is CASSQAQGLANYGYTF.

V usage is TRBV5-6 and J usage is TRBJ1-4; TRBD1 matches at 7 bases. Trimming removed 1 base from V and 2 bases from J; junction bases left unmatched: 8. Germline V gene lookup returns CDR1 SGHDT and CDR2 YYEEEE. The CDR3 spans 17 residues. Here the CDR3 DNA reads TGTGCCAGCAGCTTGTCTTCTCTGACAGGGACTAATGAAAAACTGTTTTTT. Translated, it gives CASSLSSLTGTNEKLFF.

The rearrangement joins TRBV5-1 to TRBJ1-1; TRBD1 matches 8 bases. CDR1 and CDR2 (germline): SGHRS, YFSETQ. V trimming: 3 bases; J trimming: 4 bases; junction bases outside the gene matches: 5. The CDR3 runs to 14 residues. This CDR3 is CASSSRQGPTEAFF. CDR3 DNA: TGCGCCAGCAGCTCACGACAGGGGCCCACTGAAGCTTTCTTT.

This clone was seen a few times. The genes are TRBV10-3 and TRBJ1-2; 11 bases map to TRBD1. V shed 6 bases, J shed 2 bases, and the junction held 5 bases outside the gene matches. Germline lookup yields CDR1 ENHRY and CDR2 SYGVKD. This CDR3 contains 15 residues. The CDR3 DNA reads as TGTGCCATCAGGATCGGGACAGGGGGAAACTATGGCTACACCTTC. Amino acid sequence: CAIRIGTGGNYGYTF.

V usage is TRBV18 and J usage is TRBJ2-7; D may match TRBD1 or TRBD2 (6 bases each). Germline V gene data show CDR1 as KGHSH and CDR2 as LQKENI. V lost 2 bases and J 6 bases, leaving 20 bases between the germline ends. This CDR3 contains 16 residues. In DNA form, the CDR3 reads TGTGCCAGCTCACCAGGAGTCCGGGGGACATTCGGCGAGCAGTACTTC. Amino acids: CASSPGVRGTFGEQYF.

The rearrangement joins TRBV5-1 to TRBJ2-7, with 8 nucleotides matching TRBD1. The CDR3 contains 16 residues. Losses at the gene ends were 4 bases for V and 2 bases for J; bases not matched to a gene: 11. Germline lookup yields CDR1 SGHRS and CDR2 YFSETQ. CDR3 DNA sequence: TGCGCCAGCAGCGCCGGAGGGACAGGAACCCCCTACGAGCAGTACTTC. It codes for CASSAGGTGTPYEQYF.

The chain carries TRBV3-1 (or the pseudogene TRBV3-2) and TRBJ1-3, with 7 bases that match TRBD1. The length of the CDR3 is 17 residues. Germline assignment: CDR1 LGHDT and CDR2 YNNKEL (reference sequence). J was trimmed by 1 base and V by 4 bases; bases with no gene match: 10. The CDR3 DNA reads TGTGCCAGCAGCCGAACCATAGGGGGCGCTTCTGGAAACACCATATATTTT. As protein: CASSRTIGGASGNTIYF.

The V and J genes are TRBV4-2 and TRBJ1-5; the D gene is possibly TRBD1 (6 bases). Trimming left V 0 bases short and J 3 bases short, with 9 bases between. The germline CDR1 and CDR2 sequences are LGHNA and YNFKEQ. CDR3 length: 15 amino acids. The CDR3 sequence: CASSQEQGTNQPQHF. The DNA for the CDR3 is TGTGCCAGCAGCCAAGAACAGGGAACCAATCAGCCCCAGCATTTT.

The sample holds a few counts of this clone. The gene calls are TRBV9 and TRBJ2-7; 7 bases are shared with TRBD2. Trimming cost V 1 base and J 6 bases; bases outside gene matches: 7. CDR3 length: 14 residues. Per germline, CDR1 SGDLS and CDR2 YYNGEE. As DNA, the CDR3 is TGTGCCAGCAGCGTACTAGCGGCTTCGGGCGAGCAGTACTTC. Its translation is CASSVLAASGEQYF. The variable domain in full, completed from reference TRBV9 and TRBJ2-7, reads DSGVTQTPKHLITATGQRVTLRCSPRSGDLSVYWYQQSLDQGLQFLIQYYNGEERAKGNILERFSAQQFPDLHSELNLSSLELGDSALYFCASSVLAASGEQYFGPGTRLTVT.

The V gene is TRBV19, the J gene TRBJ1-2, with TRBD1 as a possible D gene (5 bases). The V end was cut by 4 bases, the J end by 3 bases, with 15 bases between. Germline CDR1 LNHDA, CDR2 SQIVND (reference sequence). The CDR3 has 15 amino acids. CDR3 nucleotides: TGTGCCAGTAGTACCCAAGGAGGGGCTTACTATGGCTACACCTTC. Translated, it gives CASSTQGGAYYGYTF.

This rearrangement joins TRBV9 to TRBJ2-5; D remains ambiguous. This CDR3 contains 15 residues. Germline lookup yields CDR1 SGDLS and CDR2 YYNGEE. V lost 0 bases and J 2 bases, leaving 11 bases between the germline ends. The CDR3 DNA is TGTGCCAGCAGCGTAGAGAACTATCCTCAAGAGACCCAGTACTTC. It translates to CASSVENYPQETQYF.

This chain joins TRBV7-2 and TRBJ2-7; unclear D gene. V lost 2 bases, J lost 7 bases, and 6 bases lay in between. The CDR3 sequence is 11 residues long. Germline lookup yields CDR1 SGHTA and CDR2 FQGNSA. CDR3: CASSLNREQYF. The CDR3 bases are TGTGCCAGCAGCTTAAATCGTGAGCAGTACTTC.

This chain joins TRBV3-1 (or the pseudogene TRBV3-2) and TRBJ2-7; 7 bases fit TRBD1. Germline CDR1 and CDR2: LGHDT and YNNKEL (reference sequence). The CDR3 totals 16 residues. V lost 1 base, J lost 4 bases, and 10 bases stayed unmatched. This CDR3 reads CASSQAPSRGFYEQYF. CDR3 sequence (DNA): TGTGCCAGCAGCCAAGCTCCCTCCAGGGGGTTTTACGAGCAGTACTTC.

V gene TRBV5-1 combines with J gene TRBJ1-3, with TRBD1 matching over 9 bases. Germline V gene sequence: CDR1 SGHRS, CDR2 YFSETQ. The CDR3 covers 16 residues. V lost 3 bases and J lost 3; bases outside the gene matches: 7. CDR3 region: CASSSRQGVVGNTIYF. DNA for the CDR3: TGCGCCAGCAGCTCAAGACAGGGGGTAGTTGGAAACACCATATATTTT. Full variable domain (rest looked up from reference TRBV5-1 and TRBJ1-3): KAGVTQTPRYLIKTRGQQVTLSCSPISGHRSVSWYQQTPGQGLQFLFEYFSETQRNKGNFPGRFSGRQFSNSRSEMNVSTLELGDSALYLCASSSRQGVVGNTIYFGEGSWLTVV.

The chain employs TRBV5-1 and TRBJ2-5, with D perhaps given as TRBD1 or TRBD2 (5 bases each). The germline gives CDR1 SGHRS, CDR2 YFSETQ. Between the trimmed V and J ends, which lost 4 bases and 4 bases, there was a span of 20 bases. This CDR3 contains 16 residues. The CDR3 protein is CASSPKLRGSGETQYF. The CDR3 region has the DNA TGCGCCAGCAGCCCAAAATTGAGGGGAAGCGGAGAGACCCAGTACTTC.

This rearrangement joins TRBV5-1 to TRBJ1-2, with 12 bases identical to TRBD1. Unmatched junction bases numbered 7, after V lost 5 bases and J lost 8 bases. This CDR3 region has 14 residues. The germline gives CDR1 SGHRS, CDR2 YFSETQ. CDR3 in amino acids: CASRSGTGGVGYTF. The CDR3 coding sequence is TGCGCCAGCAGATCCGGGACAGGGGGCGTCGGCTACACCTTC.

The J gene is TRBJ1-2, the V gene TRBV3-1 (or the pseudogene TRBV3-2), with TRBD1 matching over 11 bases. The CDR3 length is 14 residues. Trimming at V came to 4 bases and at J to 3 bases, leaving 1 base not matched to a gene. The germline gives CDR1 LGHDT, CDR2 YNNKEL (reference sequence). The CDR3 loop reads CASSRTGGDYGYTF. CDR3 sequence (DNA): TGTGCCAGCAGCCGGACAGGGGGCGACTATGGCTACACCTTC.

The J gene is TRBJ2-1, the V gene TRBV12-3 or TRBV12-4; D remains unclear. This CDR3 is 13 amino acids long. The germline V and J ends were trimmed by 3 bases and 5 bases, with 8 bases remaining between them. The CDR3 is CASSFPSHNEQFF. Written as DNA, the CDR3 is TGTGCCAGCAGTTTCCCTAGTCACAATGAGCAGTTCTTC.

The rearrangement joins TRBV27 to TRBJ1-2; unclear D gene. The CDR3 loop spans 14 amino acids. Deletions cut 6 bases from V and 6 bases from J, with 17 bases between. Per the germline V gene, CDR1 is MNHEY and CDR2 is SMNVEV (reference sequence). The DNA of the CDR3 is TGTGCCAGCAGCCGCGGGGTGGGGAGGGATGGCTACACCTTC. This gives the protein CASSRGVGRDGYTF.

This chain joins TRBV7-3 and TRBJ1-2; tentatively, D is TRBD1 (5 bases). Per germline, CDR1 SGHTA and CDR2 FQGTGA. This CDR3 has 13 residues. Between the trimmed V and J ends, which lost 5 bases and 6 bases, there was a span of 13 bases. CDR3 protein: CASSPTSGDGYTF. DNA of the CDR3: TGTGCCAGCAGCCCCACATCGGGGGATGGCTACACCTTC.

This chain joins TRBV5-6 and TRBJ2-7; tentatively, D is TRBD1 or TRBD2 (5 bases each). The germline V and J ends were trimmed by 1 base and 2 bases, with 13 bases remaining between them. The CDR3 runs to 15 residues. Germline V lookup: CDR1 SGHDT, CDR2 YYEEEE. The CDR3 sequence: CASSLLGEPPYEQYF. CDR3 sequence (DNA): TGTGCCAGCAGCTTGTTGGGGGAACCCCCCTACGAGCAGTACTTC.

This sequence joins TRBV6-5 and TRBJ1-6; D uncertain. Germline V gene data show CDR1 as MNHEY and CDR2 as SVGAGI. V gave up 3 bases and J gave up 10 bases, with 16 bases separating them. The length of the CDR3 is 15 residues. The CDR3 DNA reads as TGTGCCAGCAGTTATACGACGGCCGTGCAGTCACCCCTCCACTTT. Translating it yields CASSYTTAVQSPLHF.

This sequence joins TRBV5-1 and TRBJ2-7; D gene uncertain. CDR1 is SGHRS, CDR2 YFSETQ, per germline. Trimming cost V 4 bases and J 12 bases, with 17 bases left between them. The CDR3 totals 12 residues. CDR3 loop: CASSPDELPSYF. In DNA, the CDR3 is TGCGCCAGCAGCCCGGACGAACTACCCTCGTACTTC.

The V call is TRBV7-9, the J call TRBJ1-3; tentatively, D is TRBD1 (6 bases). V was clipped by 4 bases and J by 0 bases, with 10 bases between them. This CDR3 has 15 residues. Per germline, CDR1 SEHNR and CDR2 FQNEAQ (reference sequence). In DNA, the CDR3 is TGTGCCAGCAGCTCCGGACAGCTCTCTGGAAACACCATATATTTT. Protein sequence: CASSSGQLSGNTIYF.

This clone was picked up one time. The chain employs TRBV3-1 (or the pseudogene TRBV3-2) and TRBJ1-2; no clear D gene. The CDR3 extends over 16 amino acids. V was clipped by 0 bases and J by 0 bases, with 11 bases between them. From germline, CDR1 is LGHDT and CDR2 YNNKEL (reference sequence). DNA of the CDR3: TGTGCCAGCAGCCAAGATAAAACAGAATCTAACTATGGCTACACCTTC. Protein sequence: CASSQDKTESNYGYTF.

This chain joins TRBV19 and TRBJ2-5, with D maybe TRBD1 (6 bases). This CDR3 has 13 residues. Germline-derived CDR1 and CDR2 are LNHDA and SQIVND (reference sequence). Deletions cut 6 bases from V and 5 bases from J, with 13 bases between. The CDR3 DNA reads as TGTGCCAGTAGACAACAGGGTGGGGAGACCCAGTACTTC. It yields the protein CASRQQGGETQYF.